This T cell receptor (beta chain) was sequenced for a study of OX40 agonist ivuxolimab in advanced cancers. Points from the study as a whole: Blood T cells, both CD4+ and CD8+, expanded clonally by week 6 at 0.1 to 3.0 mg/kg. Researchers report that CD8+ T cells had, on average, more expanded clones than CD4+.

The CDR3 is 12 residues long. V lost 4 bases, J lost 5 bases, and 5 bases lay in between. Germline V gene sequence: CDR1 SNHLY, CDR2 FYNNEI. Concerning this clone itself: As yet, its antigen is unknown.

Clones were read by immunoSEQ multiplex PCR, and TCRdb kept only the in-frame ones, dropping some. Here the sample spans about 29,000 clones, approximately 86% being singletons. The rearrangement joins TRBV2 to TRBJ2-2; D gene ambiguous. The sequence derives from an adult with an advanced solid tumor such as melanoma, head and neck, liver or kidney cancer. Sequenced material: CD4+ or CD8+ T cells sorted from blood, taken in a trial of the OX40 agonist ivuxolimab. DNA of the CDR3: TGTGCCAGCAGTGTGCATACCGGGGAGCTGTTTTTT. This encodes CASSVHTGELFF.